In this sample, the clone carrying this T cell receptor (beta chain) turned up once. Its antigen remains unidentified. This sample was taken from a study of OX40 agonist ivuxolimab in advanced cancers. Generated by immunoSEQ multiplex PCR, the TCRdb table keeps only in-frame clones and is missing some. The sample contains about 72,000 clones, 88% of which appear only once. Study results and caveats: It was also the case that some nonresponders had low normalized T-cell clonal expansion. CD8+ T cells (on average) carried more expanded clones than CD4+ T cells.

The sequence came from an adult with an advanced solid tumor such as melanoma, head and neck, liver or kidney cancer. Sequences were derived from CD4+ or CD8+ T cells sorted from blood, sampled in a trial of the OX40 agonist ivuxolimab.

CDR3 loop: CASSRDRGWDTQYF. The DNA for the CDR3 is TGTGCCAGCAGCCGGGACAGGGGGTGGGATACGCAGTATTTT. The chain joins TRBV7-3 to TRBJ2-3; TRBD1 matches at 11 bases. J was trimmed by 6 bases and V by 5 bases; bases with no gene match: 4. CDR1 and CDR2 (germline): SGHTA, FQGTGA. This CDR3 has 14 residues.